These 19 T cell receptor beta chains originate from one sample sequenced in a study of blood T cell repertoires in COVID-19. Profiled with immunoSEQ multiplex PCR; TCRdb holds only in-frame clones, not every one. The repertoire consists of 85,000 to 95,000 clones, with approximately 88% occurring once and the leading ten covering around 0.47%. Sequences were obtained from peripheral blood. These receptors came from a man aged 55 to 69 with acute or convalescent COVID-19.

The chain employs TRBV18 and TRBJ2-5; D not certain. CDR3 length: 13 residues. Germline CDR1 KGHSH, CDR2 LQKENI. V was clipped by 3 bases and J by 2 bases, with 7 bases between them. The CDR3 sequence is CASSPPNQETQYF. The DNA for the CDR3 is TGTGCCAGCTCACCCCCCAATCAAGAGACCCAGTACTTC.

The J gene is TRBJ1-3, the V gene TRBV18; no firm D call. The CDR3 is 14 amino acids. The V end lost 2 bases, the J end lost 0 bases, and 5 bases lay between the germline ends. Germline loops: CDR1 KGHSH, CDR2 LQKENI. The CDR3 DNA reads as TGTGCCAGCTCACCAGAGAGCTCTGGAAACACCATATATTTT. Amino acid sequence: CASSPESSGNTIYF.

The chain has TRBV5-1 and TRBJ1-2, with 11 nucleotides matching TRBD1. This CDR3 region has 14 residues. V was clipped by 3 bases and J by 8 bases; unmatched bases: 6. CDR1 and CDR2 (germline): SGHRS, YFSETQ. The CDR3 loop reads CASSWDRGSQGYTF. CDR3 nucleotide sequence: TGCGCCAGCAGCTGGGACAGGGGGTCGCAGGGCTACACCTTC.

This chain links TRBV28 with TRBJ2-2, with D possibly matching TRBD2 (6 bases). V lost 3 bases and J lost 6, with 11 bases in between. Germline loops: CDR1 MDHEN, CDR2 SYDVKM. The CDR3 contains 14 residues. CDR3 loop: CASSFPTSPGELFF. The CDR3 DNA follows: TGTGCCAGCAGTTTTCCGACTAGTCCCGGGGAGCTGTTTTTT.

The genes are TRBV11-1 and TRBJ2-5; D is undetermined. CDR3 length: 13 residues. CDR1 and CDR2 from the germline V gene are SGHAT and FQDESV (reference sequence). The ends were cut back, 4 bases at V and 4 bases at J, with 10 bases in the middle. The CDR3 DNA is TGTGCCAGCAGCTCGTTAGCCTCAGAGACCCAGTACTTC. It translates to CASSSLASETQYF.

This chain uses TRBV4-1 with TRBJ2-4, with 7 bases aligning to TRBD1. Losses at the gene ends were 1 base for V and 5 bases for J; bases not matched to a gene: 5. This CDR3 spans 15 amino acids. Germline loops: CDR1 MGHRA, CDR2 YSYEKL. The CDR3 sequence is CASSQGTGVQNIQYF. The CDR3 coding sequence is TGCGCCAGCAGCCAAGGTACAGGGGTGCAAAACATTCAGTACTTC.

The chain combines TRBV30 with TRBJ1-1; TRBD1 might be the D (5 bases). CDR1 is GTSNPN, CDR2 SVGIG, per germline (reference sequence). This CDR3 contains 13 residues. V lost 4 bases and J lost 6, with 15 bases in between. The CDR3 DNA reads TGTGCCTGGAACCGAGGGACTTACGCTGAAGCTTTCTTT. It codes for CAWNRGTYAEAFF. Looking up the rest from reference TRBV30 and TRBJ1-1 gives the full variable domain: SQTIHQWPATLVQPVGSPLSLECTVEGTSNPNLYWYRQAAGRGLQLLFYSVGIGQISSEVPQNLSASRPQDRQFILSSKKLLLSDSGFYLCAWNRGTYAEAFFGQGTRLTVV.

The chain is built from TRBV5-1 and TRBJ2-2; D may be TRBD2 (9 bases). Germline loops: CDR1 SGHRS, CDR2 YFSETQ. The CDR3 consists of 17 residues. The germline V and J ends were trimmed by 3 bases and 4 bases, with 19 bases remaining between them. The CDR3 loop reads CASSWDRREGFTGELFF. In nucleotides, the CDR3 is TGCGCCAGCAGCTGGGACAGGCGGGAGGGCTTCACCGGGGAGCTGTTTTTT.

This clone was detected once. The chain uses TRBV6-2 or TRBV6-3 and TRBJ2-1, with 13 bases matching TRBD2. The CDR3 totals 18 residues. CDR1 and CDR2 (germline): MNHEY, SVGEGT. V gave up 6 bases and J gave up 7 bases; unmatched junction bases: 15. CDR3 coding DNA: TGTGCCAGCAGCCCTGGACTAGCGGGAGTTTCACGGGGGAATGAGCAGTTCTTC. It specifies CASSPGLAGVSRGNEQFF.

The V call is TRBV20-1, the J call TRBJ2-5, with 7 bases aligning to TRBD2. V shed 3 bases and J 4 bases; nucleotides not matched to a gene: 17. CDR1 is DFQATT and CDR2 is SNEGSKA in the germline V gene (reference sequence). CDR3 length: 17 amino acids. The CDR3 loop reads CSASGFLGGGSIETQYF. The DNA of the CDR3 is TGCAGTGCTAGTGGCTTCCTTGGGGGGGGGAGTATAGAGACCCAGTACTTC.

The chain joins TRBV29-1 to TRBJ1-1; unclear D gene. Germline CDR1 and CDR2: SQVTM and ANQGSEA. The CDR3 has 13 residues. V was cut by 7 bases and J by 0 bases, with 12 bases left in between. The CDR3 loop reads CSAAIDMNTEAFF. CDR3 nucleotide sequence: TGCAGCGCGGCAATAGACATGAACACTGAAGCTTTCTTT.

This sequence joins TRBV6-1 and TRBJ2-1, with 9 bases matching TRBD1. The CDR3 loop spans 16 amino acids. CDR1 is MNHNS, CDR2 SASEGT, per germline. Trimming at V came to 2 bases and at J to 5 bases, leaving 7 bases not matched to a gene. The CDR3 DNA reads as TGTGCCAGCAGTGAACCGGGACAGGGCGTCAACAATGAGCAGTTCTTC. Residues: CASSEPGQGVNNEQFF.

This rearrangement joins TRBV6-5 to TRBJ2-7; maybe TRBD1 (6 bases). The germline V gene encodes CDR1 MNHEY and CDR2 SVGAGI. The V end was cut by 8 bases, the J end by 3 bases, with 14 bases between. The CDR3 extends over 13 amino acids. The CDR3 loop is CASATGTLYEQYF. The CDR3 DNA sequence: TGTGCCAGCGCAACAGGGACCCTCTACGAGCAGTACTTC.

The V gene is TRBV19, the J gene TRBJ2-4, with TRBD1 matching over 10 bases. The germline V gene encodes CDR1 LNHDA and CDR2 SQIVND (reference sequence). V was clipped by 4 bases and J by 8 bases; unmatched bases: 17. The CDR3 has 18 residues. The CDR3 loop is CASSNLLRQGAYVDIQYF. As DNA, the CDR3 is TGTGCCAGTAGTAACCTACTAAGACAGGGGGCCTATGTGGACATTCAGTACTTC.

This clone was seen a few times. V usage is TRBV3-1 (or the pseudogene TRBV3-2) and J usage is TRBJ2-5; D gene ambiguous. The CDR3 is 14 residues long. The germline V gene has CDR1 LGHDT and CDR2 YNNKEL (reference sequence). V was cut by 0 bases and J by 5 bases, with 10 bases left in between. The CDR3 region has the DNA TGTGCCAGCAGCCAAGATCTTAAGAGGGAGACCCAGTACTTC. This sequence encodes CASSQDLKRETQYF.

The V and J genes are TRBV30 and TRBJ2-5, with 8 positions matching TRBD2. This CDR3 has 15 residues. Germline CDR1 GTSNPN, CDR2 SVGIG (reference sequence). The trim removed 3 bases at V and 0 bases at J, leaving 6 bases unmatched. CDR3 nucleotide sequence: TGTGCCTGGAGGGGGACTAGTCCCGACCAAGAGACCCAGTACTTC. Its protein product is CAWRGTSPDQETQYF.

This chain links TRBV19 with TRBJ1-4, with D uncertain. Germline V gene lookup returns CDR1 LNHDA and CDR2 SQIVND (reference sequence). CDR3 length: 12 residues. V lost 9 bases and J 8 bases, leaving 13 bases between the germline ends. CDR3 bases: TGTGCCAGCTCCCAGTCGGAGGAAAAACTGTTTTTT. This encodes CASSQSEEKLFF.

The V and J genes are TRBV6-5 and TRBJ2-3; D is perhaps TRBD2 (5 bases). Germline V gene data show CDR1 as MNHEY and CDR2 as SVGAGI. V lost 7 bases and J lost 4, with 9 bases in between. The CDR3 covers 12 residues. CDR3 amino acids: CASKREPDTQYF. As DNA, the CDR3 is TGTGCCAGCAAGAGGGAGCCAGATACGCAGTATTTT.

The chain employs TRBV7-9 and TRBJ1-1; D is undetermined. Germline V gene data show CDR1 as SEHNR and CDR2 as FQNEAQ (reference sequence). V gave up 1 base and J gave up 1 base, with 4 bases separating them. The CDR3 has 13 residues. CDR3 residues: CASSLDRNTEAFF. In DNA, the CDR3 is TGTGCCAGCAGCTTAGACAGGAACACTGAAGCTTTCTTT.